This T cell receptor beta chain is from a study of T-cell memory formation after mild COVID-19. Study outcomes and limitations: For contracting clones, CD4+ ones sat mainly in CM and EM, CD8+ in EMRA.

TCRdb independently ran MiXCR on the 5' RACE reads; one entry per CDR3 protein. The sample gives just under 150,000 distinct CDR3 sequences, 5.5% to 7% of which show up once; just over 2% is in the top ten. This clonotype was detected ten times or more. Its antigen is unidentified. CDR3 size: 13 residues. The germline gives CDR1 SGHNT, CDR2 YYREEE (reference sequence). V lost 4 bases, J lost 5 bases, and 13 bases lay in between. The rearrangement links TRBV5-4 to TRBJ2-7; no clear D. What was sequenced was PBMCs or a T cell subset sorted from them (not recorded which). This receptor was obtained from an adult woman who had mild COVID-19 (a few samples of this study predate the infection). Cell type and time point are not known. DNA for the CDR3: TGTGCCAGCAGCCCCTCTGGACGGGACGAGCAGTACTTC. This translates into CASSPSGRDEQYF.